This T cell receptor beta chain was identified during a study of cytomegalovirus exposure and HLA in healthy donors. At the level of the study: Among the roughly 430 genotyped donors, approximately 80% were placed in the Caucasian-associated ancestry cluster. Study-level results: TCR sequences were mostly rare, though some public TCRs occurred in many donors.

This clone was recorded once. The antigen is undetermined. Other DNA sequences in this specimen translate into the identical CDR3. In the PCR, 60 Vbeta and 13 Jbeta primers were used. Repertoires were generated with immunoSEQ multiplex PCR, while TCRdb's copy carries only in-frame clones and drops some. Here the sample spans some 170,000 clones, over 65% being singletons. Germline V gene lookup returns CDR1 GTSNPN and CDR2 SVGIG (reference sequence). V was trimmed by 1 base and J by 11 bases, leaving 17 bases between them. The CDR3 is 13 amino acids. Sequences were obtained from PBMCs. The chain carries TRBV30 and TRBJ1-2, with D tentatively TRBD1 (5 bases). This sequence originates from a woman in her fifties or sixties in good health and CMV-seropositive. This chain's CDR3 is CAWSEGRESGYTF. The CDR3 DNA reads as TGTGCCTGGAGTGAGGGGCGGGAGAGTGGTTACACCTTC.